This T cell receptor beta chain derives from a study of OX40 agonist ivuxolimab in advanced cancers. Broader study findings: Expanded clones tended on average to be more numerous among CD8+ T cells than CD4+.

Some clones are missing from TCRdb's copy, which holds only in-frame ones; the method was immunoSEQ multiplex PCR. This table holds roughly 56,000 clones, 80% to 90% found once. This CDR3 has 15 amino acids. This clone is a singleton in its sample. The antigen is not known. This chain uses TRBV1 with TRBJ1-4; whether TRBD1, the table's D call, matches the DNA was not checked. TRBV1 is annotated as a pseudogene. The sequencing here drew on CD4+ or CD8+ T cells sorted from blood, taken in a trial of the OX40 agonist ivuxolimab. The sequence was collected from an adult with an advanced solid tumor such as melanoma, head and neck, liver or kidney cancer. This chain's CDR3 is CTSSQAQGAGEKLFF. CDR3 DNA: TGCACCAGCAGCCAAGCGCAGGGGGCTGGGGAAAAACTGTTTTTT.